One T cell receptor beta chain is described in this entry. Its target is unknown. Isolation of PBMCs gave at least 7 million cells per sample. PCR was performed a second time for about 7 to 12 cycles using a sample-barcoded 5' primer and a J-beta primer mix. TCRdb ran MiXCR on the 5' RACE reads and lists one entry per CDR3 protein. Of 1.5 million to 2 million distinct CDR3 sequences listed, around 48% are singletons. The CDR3 runs 14 residues. V lost 7 bases and J lost 5, with 16 bases in between. The germline CDR1 and CDR2 sequences are SGHTA and FQGNSA. This specimen comes from a study of blood T cells in healthy people across ages. Overall study results and limits: Naive T cell percentage and TCR beta diversity correlated strongly. Diversity was estimated from one million T cells, and these estimates were considered underestimates. Because sorting was not performed, PBMCs prevented conclusive naive versus antigen-experienced comparison.

V usage is TRBV7-2 and J usage is TRBJ2-3, with a possible D match to TRBD1 (6 bases). The origin of this receptor is a woman aged 40 to 50 in good health. Sequenced input: blood. This CDR3 is CASTLLGAGDTQYF. In DNA, the CDR3 is TGTGCCAGCACCCTTTTGGGGGCTGGAGATACGCAGTATTTT.